These 8 T cell receptor beta chains came from one sample sequenced in a study of T cell responses to AZD1222 COVID-19 vaccine. Some clones are missing from TCRdb's copy, which holds only in-frame ones; the method was immunoSEQ multiplex PCR. The table shows about 160,000 clones, with 70% to 90% occurring only once. The sequencing here drew on peripheral blood, taken on day 0 of AZD1222 vaccination. These receptors were obtained from an adult in good health.

This clone was observed a single time. This chain links TRBV28 with TRBJ1-1; D is perhaps TRBD1 (5 bases). The CDR3 loop spans 13 amino acids. Germline assignment: CDR1 MDHEN and CDR2 SYDVKM. The CDR3, as DNA: TGTGTTTCGACCCAGGGAATGAACACTGAAGCTTTCTTT. Translation gives CVSTQGMNTEAFF.

The CDR3 DNA reads as TGTGCCAGCTCACTTGGGACAGGGAGCTCTGGAAACACCATATATTTT. This encodes CASSLGTGSSGNTIYF. The chain recombines TRBV18 with TRBJ1-3; 9 bases line up with TRBD1. The trim removed 4 bases at V and 0 bases at J, leaving 4 bases unmatched. Germline-derived CDR1 and CDR2 are KGHSH and LQKENI. CDR3 length: 16 residues.

This chain connects TRBV28 to TRBJ2-7; D not resolved. The CDR3 is 13 amino acids. V was cut by 8 bases and J by 0 bases, with 11 bases left in between. Germline V gene data show CDR1 as MDHEN and CDR2 as SYDVKM. The CDR3 nucleotides are TGTGCCAGCTGTTGGGGTAGCTCCTACGAGCAGTACTTC. This codes for CASCWGSSYEQYF.

The chain recombines TRBV5-6 with TRBJ1-3; a possible D gene is TRBD1 (5 bases). The CDR3 totals 13 residues. The germline gives CDR1 SGHDT, CDR2 YYEEEE. Trimming shortened V by 7 bases and J by 2 bases, and 10 bases separated the two germline ends. CDR3 region: CASSQGAGNTIYF. The CDR3 DNA reads as TGTGCCAGCTCGCAAGGGGCTGGAAACACCATATATTTT.

This chain links TRBV7-9 with TRBJ1-1; D gene uncertain. The CDR3 is 15 residues long. Germline loops: CDR1 SEHNR, CDR2 FQNEAQ (reference sequence). V was shortened by 6 bases and J by 4 bases, with 18 bases between the two germline ends. CDR3 loop: CASSTAHRRGTEAFF. CDR3 in DNA: TGTGCCAGCAGTACAGCCCACCGGAGAGGCACTGAAGCTTTCTTT. The full variable domain, completed using reference TRBV7-9 and TRBJ1-1, is DTGVSQNPRHKITKRGQNVTFRCDPISEHNRLYWYRQTLGQGPEFLTYFQNEAQLEKSRLLSDRFSAERPKGSFSTLEIQRTEQGDSAMYLCASSTAHRRGTEAFFGQGTRLTVV.

The gene calls are TRBV7-9 and TRBJ1-2; weak D call: TRBD1 (5 bases). Trimming cost V 1 base and J 1 base, with 10 bases left between them. CDR3 size: 15 residues. The germline V gene has CDR1 SEHNR and CDR2 FQNEAQ (reference sequence). The DNA of the CDR3 is TGTGCCAGCAGCTTAGGCAGGGAGGGTAACTATGGCTACACCTTC. Its translation is CASSLGREGNYGYTF.

This chain uses TRBV6-5 with TRBJ1-5, with a weak D call TRBD1 (5 bases). Deletions cut 6 bases from V and 7 bases from J, with 19 bases between. Germline V gene sequence: CDR1 MNHEY, CDR2 SVGAGI. The CDR3 sequence is 15 residues long. For the CDR3, the DNA is TGTGCCAGCAGCCCATGGCGGGGCGGGAACCAGCCCCAGCATTTT. This gives the protein CASSPWRGGNQPQHF.

The chain recombines TRBV19 with TRBJ1-1; unclear D gene. V dropped 6 bases and J dropped 2 bases, with 13 bases sitting between them. This CDR3 comprises 14 residues. Per the germline V gene, CDR1 is LNHDA and CDR2 is SQIVND (reference sequence). CDR3 sequence reads: CASRDLGGNTEAFF. As DNA, the CDR3 is TGTGCCAGTAGAGATCTTGGAGGTAACACTGAAGCTTTCTTT. The whole variable domain, remainder taken from reference TRBV19 and TRBJ1-1, is DGGITQSPKYLFRKEGQNVTLSCEQNLNHDAMYWYRQDPGQGLRLIYYSQIVNDFQKGDIAEGYSVSREKKESFPLTVTSAQKNPTAFYLCASRDLGGNTEAFFGQGTRLTVV.